One TCR beta chain is described in this entry. The method was immunoSEQ multiplex PCR; TCRdb's version includes in-frame clones alone and lacks a portion of them. Of some 68,000 clones in the sample, more than 75% were seen once. This sample is part of a study of T cells after somatic rescue of genetic block. Germline V gene lookup returns CDR1 MDHEN and CDR2 SYDVKM. The V end was cut by 3 bases, the J end by 0 bases, with 12 bases between. The CDR3 is 16 residues long. The chain joins TRBV28 to TRBJ2-1; the D is unclear. The material sequenced was peripheral blood mononuclear cells (PBMCs). This clonotype was obtained from a man in his thirties or forties. The CDR3 nucleotides are TGTGCCAGCAGTTTCTTTTCGGGCACCTCCTACAATGAGCAGTTCTTC. This gives the protein CASSFFSGTSYNEQFF.